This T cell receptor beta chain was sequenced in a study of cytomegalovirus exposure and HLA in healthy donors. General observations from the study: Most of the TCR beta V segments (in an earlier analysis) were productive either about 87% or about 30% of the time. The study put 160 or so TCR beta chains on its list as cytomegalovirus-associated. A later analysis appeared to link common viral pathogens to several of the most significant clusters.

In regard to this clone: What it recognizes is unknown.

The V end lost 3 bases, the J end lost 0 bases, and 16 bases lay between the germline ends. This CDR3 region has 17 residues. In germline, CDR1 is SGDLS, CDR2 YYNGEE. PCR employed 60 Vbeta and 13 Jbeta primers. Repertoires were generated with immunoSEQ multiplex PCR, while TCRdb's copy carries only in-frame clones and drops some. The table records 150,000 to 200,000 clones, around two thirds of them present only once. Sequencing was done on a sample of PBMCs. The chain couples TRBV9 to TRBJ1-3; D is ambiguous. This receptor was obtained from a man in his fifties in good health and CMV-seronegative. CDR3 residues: CASSGHSLTLSGNTIYF. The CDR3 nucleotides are TGTGCCAGCAGCGGACACAGCCTGACCCTCTCTGGAAACACCATATATTTT.